These 22 T cell receptor beta chains were all obtained from the same sample, sequenced in a study of cytomegalovirus exposure and HLA in healthy donors. Here immunoSEQ multiplex PCR was the method, and the copy in TCRdb shows in-frame clones only, minus some. The table shows around 99,000 clones, with about nine tenths occurring only once. Source material: PBMCs. Source of these receptors: a woman younger than 30 in good health and CMV-seronegative.

This chain links TRBV6-1 with TRBJ2-5; D might be TRBD1 (5 bases). V lost 6 bases, J lost 4 bases, and 12 bases lay in between. Per germline, CDR1 MNHNS and CDR2 SASEGT. CDR3 length: 13 amino acids. The CDR3 DNA reads as TGTGCCAGCAGAAGCGTGGGGCTAGAGACCCAGTACTTC. It translates to CASRSVGLETQYF.

The chain employs TRBV4-2 and TRBJ1-2; TRBD1 matches 7 bases. Germline CDR1 LGHNA, CDR2 YNFKEQ. The junction had 11 bases not matched to a gene; V was cut back by 5 bases and J by 2 bases. CDR3 length: 16 amino acids. The CDR3 sequence is CASSTTGYPQNYGYTF. The CDR3 bases are TGTGCCAGCAGCACGACAGGGTACCCTCAAAACTATGGCTACACCTTC.

This clone was observed a handful of times. The genes are TRBV19 and TRBJ1-5; 10 bases match TRBD1. V shed 7 bases, J shed 7 bases, and the junction held 4 bases outside the gene matches. Germline values: CDR1 LNHDA, CDR2 SQIVND (reference sequence). The CDR3 is made up of 13 amino acids. The CDR3 is CASTDRGQQPQHF. CDR3 DNA sequence: TGTGCCAGTACCGACAGGGGGCAACAGCCCCAGCATTTT.

The rearrangement links TRBV6-6 to TRBJ1-2, with D maybe TRBD1 (6 bases). Germline-derived CDR1 and CDR2 are MNHNY and SVGAGI (reference sequence). There are 15 residues in the CDR3. V was trimmed by 4 bases and J by 4 bases, leaving 16 bases between them. CDR3 bases: TGTGCCAGCAGTTCCCGACAGGCCTCGGGCTATGGCTACACCTTC. Translating it yields CASSSRQASGYGYTF.

The chain is built from TRBV5-4 and TRBJ2-3, with a tentative D call TRBD2 (5 bases). Trimming removed 0 bases from V and 6 bases from J, with 17 bases in between. There are 16 residues in the CDR3. CDR1 SGHNT and CDR2 YYREEE come from the germline V gene (reference sequence). The CDR3 nucleotides read TGTGCCAGCAGCTTGGAAGAGCGGTTTTGGACGGATACGCAGTATTTT. As protein: CASSLEERFWTDTQYF.

The chain has TRBV7-9 and TRBJ1-1; D unresolved. The CDR3 totals 13 residues. V dropped 7 bases and J dropped 6 bases, with 15 bases sitting between them. Germline assignment: CDR1 SEHNR and CDR2 FQNEAQ (reference sequence). The CDR3 reads CASIHGADAEAFF. The CDR3 DNA reads TGTGCCAGCATCCATGGAGCAGACGCTGAAGCTTTCTTT.

The CDR3 coding sequence is TGCGCCAGCAGCCAAGAGGCCAGCTCCTACGAGCAGTACTTC. Translated: CASSQEASSYEQYF. The rearrangement joins TRBV4-1 to TRBJ2-7; D call uncertain. The V gene lost 0 bases and the J gene lost 0 bases, with 6 bases spanning the gap. The CDR3 sequence is 14 residues long. Germline V gene sequence: CDR1 MGHRA, CDR2 YSYEKL.

V usage is TRBV28 and J usage is TRBJ1-6, with D hard to call. CDR1 is MDHEN and CDR2 is SYDVKM in the germline V gene. The CDR3 consists of 16 residues. The V end was cut by 4 bases, the J end by 0 bases, with 10 bases between. The CDR3 sequence is CASSSPPGSYNSPLHF. For the CDR3, the DNA is TGTGCCAGCAGTTCCCCCCCGGGCTCCTATAATTCACCCCTCCACTTT.

This chain uses TRBV5-4 with TRBJ1-1; no firm D call. Germline V gene sequence: CDR1 SGHNT, CDR2 YYREEE (reference sequence). This CDR3 contains 12 residues. With 0 bases removed from V and 9 bases from J, the gap between germline ends came to 9 bases. CDR3 nucleotide sequence: TGTGCCAGCAGCTTGGACAGACTACAAGCTTTCTTT. Translated: CASSLDRLQAFF.

The chain joins TRBV10-1 to TRBJ2-5; 10 positions agree with TRBD1. Germline V lookup: CDR1 WNHNN, CDR2 SYGVQD (reference sequence). The length of the CDR3 is 14 residues. V lost 8 bases and J lost 2; bases outside the gene matches: 5. DNA for the CDR3: TGCGCCAGCCACGACAGGGGGCTGCAAGAGACCCAGTACTTC. Protein sequence: CASHDRGLQETQYF.

CDR3 protein: CASSLETGIRSGANVLTF. In DNA form, the CDR3 reads TGTGCCAGCAGTTTGGAGACAGGGATACGCTCTGGGGCCAACGTCCTGACTTTC. The V and J genes are TRBV28 and TRBJ2-6; TRBD1 aligns across 7 bases. Germline V gives CDR1 MDHEN, CDR2 SYDVKM. With V trimmed by 3 bases and J by 0 bases, 8 bases remained unmatched. The CDR3 runs to 18 residues.

This chain joins TRBV2 and TRBJ2-7; D gene uncertain. V gave up 5 bases and J gave up 4 bases, with 18 bases separating them. The CDR3 is 15 amino acids. The germline V gene encodes CDR1 SNHLY and CDR2 FYNNEI. The CDR3 loop is CASSPELPQTYEQYF. The CDR3, as DNA: TGTGCCAGCAGTCCGGAGCTCCCCCAAACTTACGAGCAGTACTTC.

The chain uses TRBV13 and TRBJ1-5; 9 nucleotides line up with TRBD1. The ends lost 0 bases at V and 6 bases at J; junction bases unmatched: 6. The length of the CDR3 is 16 residues. The germline CDR1 and CDR2 sequences are PRHDT and FYEKMQ (reference sequence). The chain's CDR3 is CASSLGRGTGSQPQHF. CDR3 bases: TGTGCCAGCAGCTTAGGCCGGGGGACAGGGTCTCAGCCCCAGCATTTT. Looking up the rest from reference TRBV13 and TRBJ1-5 gives the full variable domain: AAGVIQSPRHLIKEKRETATLKCYPIPRHDTVYWYQQGPGQDPQFLISFYEKMQSDKGSIPDRFSAQQFSDYHSELNMSSLELGDSALYFCASSLGRGTGSQPQHFGDGTRLSIL.

This clone has only one observation. The identical CDR3 is also encoded by other nucleotide sequences in the sample. The chain carries TRBV6-5 and TRBJ1-5; D unresolved. V was shortened by 5 bases and J by 2 bases, with 7 bases between the two germline ends. The CDR3 totals 13 residues. CDR1 MNHEY and CDR2 SVGAGI come from the germline V gene. The CDR3, as DNA: TGTGCCAGCAGTCCTCGCGGCAATCAGCCCCAGCATTTT. Translated: CASSPRGNQPQHF.

The chain uses TRBV7-6 and TRBJ2-1; D ambiguous. Germline V lookup: CDR1 SGHVS, CDR2 FNYEAQ. The CDR3 spans 16 residues. V dropped 0 bases and J dropped 0 bases, with 9 bases sitting between them. The CDR3 is CASSLAEWSSYNEQFF. CDR3 in DNA: TGTGCCAGCAGCTTAGCTGAGTGGAGCTCCTACAATGAGCAGTTCTTC.

The chain employs TRBV7-9 and TRBJ2-1; TRBD1 aligns across 7 bases. The CDR3 is 15 residues long. Germline loops: CDR1 SEHNR, CDR2 FQNEAQ (reference sequence). The V segment lost 4 bases and the J segment 5 bases; nucleotides outside the gene matches: 8. The CDR3 coding sequence is TGTGCCAGCAGCTCAAGCAGGGACAGCCACAATGAGCAGTTCTTC. It translates to CASSSSRDSHNEQFF.

The chain links TRBV29-1 to TRBJ2-7; D possibly corresponds to TRBD1 (6 bases). Trimming left V 1 base short and J 0 bases short, with 13 bases between. This CDR3 contains 15 residues. CDR1 is SQVTM and CDR2 is ANQGSEA in the germline V gene. The CDR3 bases are TGCAGCGTTGAAGCATCAGGGGCGAGCTCCTACGAGCAGTACTTC. Protein sequence: CSVEASGASSYEQYF.

V is TRBV28 and J is TRBJ2-7, with D possibly TRBD2 on 6 matching bases. The ends were cut back, 3 bases at V and 2 bases at J, with 11 bases in the middle. Germline V gene data show CDR1 as MDHEN and CDR2 as SYDVKM. The CDR3 covers 14 residues. The CDR3 region has the DNA TGTGCCAGCAGTTTTCTCGCGGGGCCCTACGAGCAGTACTTC. It translates to CASSFLAGPYEQYF.

V and J are TRBV11-1 and TRBJ1-6, with D maybe TRBD1 (5 bases). The CDR3 totals 18 residues. Germline V CDR1 and CDR2: SGHAT, FQDESV (reference sequence). Trimming removed 7 bases at V and 9 bases at J, with 28 bases between. CDR3 amino acids: CASTHLEGRDYNGSPLHF. CDR3 nucleotide sequence: TGTGCCAGCACCCACTTGGAGGGGAGGGACTATAATGGTTCACCCCTCCACTTT.

The genes are TRBV19 and TRBJ2-3, with 7 bases lining up with TRBD1. Germline V CDR1 and CDR2: LNHDA, SQIVND (reference sequence). This CDR3 comprises 12 residues. V lost 6 bases to trimming and J lost 11 bases; unmatched junction nucleotides: 8. CDR3 nucleotides: TGTGCCAGTAGACGCCGACAGGGCGAGCAGTATTTT. It yields the protein CASRRRQGEQYF.

This rearrangement joins TRBV7-3 to TRBJ1-1; weak D call: TRBD1 (5 bases). The V and J ends lost 5 bases and 6 bases respectively, with 16 bases between them. Germline CDR1 and CDR2: SGHTA and FQGTGA. CDR3 length equals 14 residues. CDR3 nucleotide sequence: TGTGCCAGCAGCCTTCAGGGCGTAGGAGCTGAAGCTTTCTTT. Its translation: CASSLQGVGAEAFF.

The chain joins TRBV6-5 to TRBJ2-2; 8 bases agree with TRBD2. Germline loops: CDR1 MNHEY, CDR2 SVGAGI. V shed 7 bases, J shed 8 bases, and the junction held 9 bases outside the gene matches. The CDR3 is made up of 14 amino acids. The DNA for the CDR3 is TGTGCCAGCATCCCGGGGGGGCATGCTGGGGAGCTGTTTTTT. Its translation: CASIPGGHAGELFF.